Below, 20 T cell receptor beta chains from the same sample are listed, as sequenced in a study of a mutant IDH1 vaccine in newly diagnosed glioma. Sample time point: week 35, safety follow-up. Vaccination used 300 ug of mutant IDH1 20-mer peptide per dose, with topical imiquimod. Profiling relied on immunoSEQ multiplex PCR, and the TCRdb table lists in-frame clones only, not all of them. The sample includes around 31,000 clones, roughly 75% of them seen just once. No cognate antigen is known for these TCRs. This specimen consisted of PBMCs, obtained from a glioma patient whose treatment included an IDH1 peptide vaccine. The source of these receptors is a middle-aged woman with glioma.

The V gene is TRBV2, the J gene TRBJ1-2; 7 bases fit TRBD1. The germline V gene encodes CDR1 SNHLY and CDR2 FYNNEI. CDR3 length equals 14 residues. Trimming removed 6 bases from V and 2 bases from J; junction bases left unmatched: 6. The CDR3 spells CASSWDSLNYGYTF. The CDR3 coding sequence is TGTGCCAGCAGCTGGGACAGCTTGAACTATGGCTACACCTTC.

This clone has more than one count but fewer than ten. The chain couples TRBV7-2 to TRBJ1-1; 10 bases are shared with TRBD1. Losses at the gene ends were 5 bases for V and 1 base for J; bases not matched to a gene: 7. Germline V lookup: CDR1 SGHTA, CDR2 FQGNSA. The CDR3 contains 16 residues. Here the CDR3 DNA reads TGTGCCAGCAGCCGCCGACAGGGGGCTAGGAACACTGAAGCTTTCTTT. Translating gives CASSRRQGARNTEAFF. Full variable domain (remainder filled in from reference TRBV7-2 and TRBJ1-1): GAGVSQSPSNKVTEKGKDVELRCDPISGHTALYWYRQSLGQGLEFLIYFQGNSAPDKSGLPSDRFSAERTGGSVSTLTIQRTQQEDSAVYLCASSRRQGARNTEAFFGQGTRLTVV.

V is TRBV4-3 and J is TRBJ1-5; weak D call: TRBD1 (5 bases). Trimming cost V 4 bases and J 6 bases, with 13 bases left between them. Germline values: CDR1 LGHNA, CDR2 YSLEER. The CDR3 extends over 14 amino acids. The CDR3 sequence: CASSRRAGVQPQHF. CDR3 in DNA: TGCGCCAGCAGCCGTCGAGCGGGGGTTCAGCCCCAGCATTTT.

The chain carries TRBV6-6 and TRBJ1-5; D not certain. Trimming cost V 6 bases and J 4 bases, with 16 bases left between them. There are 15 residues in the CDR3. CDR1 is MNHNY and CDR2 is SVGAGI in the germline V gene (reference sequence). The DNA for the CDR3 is TGTGCCAGCAGGCCCCGGGAGGTCGATAATCAGCCCCAGCATTTT. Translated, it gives CASRPREVDNQPQHF.

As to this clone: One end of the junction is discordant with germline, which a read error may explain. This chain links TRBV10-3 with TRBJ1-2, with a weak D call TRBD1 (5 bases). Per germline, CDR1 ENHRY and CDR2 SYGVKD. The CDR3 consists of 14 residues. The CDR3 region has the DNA TGTGCCATCAGTGAAGTTCGGCAGGGTTATGACTACACCTTC. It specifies CAISEVRQGYDYTF.

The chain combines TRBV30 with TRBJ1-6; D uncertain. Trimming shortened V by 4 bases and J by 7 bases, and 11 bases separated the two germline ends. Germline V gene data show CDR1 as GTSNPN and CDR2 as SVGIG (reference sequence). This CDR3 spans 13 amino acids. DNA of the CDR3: TGTGCCTGGAAACGACAAGGGAATTCACCCCTCCACTTT. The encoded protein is CAWKRQGNSPLHF.

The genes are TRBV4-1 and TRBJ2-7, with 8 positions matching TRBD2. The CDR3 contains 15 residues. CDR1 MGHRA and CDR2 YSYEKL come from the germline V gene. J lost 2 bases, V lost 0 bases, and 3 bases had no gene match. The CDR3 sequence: CASSQDWREAYEQYF. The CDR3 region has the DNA TGCGCCAGCAGCCAAGATTGGCGGGAGGCCTACGAGCAGTACTTC.

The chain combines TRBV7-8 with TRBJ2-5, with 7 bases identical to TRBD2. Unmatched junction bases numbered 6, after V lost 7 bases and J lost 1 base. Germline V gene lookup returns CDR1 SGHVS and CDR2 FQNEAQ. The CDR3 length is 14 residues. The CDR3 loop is CASIKAGTQETQYF. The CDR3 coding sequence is TGTGCCAGCATTAAAGCGGGGACCCAAGAGACCCAGTACTTC.

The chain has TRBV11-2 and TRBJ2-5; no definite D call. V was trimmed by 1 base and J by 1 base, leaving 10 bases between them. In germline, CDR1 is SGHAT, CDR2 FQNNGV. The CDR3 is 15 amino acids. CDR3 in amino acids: CASSLGLQIQETQYF. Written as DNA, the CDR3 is TGTGCCAGCAGCTTAGGTCTTCAGATCCAAGAGACCCAGTACTTC.

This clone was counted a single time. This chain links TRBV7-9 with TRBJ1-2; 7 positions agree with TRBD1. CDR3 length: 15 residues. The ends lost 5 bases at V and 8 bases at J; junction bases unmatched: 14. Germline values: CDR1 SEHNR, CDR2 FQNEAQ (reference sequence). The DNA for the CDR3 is TGTGCCAGCAGCGCGGAAGGGGGCGCAATCCAAGGCTACACCTTC. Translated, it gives CASSAEGGAIQGYTF. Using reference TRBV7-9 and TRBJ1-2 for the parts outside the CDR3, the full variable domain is DTGVSQNPRHKITKRGQNVTFRCDPISEHNRLYWYRQTLGQGPEFLTYFQNEAQLEKSRLLSDRFSAERPKGSFSTLEIQRTEQGDSAMYLCASSAEGGAIQGYTFGSGTRLTVV.

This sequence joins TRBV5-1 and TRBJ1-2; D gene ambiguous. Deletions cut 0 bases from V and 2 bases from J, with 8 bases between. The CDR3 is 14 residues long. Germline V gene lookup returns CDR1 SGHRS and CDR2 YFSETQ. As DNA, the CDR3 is TGCGCCAGCAGCTTGGTTCCTGGGAACTATGGCTACACCTTC. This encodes CASSLVPGNYGYTF.

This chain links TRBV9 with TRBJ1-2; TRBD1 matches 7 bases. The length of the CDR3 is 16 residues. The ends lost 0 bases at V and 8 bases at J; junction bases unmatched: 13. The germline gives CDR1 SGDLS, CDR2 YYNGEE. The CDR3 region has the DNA TGTGCCAGCAGCGTAGCCTCCGGGGACAGCCCCGAGGGCTACACCTTC. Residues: CASSVASGDSPEGYTF.

This CDR3 reads CASSVISDTQYF. Here the CDR3 DNA reads TGCGCCAGCAGCGTAATATCGGATACGCAGTATTTT. This rearrangement joins TRBV5-1 to TRBJ2-3; no clear D gene. The CDR3 spans 12 residues. V lost 4 bases, J lost 6 bases, and 9 bases lay in between. CDR1 SGHRS and CDR2 YFSETQ come from the germline V gene.

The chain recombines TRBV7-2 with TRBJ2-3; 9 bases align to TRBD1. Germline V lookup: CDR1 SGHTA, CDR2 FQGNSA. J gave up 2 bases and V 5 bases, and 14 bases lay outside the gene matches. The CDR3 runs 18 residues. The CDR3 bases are TGTGCCAGCAGCGACCGGATCGGGACAGGGTCTCTCACAGATACGCAGTATTTT. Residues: CASSDRIGTGSLTDTQYF.

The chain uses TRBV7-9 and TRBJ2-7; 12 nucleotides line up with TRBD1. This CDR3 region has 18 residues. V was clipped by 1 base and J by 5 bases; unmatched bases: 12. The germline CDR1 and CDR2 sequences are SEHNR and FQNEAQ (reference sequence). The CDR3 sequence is CASSLEEVGTGGPNEQYF. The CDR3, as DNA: TGTGCCAGCAGCTTAGAGGAGGTCGGGACAGGGGGCCCAAACGAGCAGTACTTC. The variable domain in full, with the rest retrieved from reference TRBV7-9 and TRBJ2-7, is DTGVSQNPRHKITKRGQNVTFRCDPISEHNRLYWYRQTLGQGPEFLTYFQNEAQLEKSRLLSDRFSAERPKGSFSTLEIQRTEQGDSAMYLCASSLEEVGTGGPNEQYFGPGTRLTVT.

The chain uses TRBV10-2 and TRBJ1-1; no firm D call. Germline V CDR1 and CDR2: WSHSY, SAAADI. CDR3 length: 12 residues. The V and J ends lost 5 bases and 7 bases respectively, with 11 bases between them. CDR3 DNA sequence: TGCGCCAGCAGTAGCGGGAGGAATGAAGCTTTCTTT. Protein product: CASSSGRNEAFF.

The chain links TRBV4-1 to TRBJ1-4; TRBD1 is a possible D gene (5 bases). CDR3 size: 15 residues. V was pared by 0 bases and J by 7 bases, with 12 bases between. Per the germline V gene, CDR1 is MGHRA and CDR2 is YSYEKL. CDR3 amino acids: CASSQEGGRREKLFF. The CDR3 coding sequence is TGCGCCAGCAGCCAAGAGGGGGGACGCCGTGAAAAACTGTTTTTT.

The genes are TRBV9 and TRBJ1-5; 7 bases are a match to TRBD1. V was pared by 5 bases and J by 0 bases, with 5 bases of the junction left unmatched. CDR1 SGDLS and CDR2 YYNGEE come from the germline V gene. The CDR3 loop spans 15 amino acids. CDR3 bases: TGTGCCAGCAGTTCACAGGGGAATAGCAATCAGCCCCAGCATTTT. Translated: CASSSQGNSNQPQHF.

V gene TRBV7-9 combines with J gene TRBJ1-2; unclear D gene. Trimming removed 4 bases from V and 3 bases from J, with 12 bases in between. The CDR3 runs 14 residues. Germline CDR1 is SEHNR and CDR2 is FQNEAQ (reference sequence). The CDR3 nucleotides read TGTGCCAGCAGCTCCGTTGCCCTAGACTATGGCTACACCTTC. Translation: CASSSVALDYGYTF.

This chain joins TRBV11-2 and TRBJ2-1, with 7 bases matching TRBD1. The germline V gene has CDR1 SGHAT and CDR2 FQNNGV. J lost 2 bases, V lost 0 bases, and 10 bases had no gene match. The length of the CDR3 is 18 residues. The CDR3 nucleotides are TGTGCCAGCAGCTTAGATGGAACAGGGGCCGAAACCTACAATGAGCAGTTCTTC. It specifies CASSLDGTGAETYNEQFF.